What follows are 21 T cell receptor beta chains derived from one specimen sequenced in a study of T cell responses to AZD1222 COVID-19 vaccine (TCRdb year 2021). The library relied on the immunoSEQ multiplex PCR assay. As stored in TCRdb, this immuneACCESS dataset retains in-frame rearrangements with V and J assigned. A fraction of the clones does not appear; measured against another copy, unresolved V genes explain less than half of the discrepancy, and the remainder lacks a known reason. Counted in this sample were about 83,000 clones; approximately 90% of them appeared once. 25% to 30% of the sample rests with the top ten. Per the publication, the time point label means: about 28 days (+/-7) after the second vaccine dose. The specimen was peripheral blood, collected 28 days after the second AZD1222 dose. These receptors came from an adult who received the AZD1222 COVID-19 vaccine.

CDR3 sequence reads: CASSSDGLARINEQYF. Here the CDR3 DNA reads TGTGCCAGCAGTTCCGACGGACTAGCGCGTATAAACGAGCAGTACTTC. V is TRBV27 and J is TRBJ2-7, with 9 bases lining up with TRBD2. Germline CDR1 is MNHEY and CDR2 is SMNVEV (reference sequence). This CDR3 spans 16 amino acids. J lost 5 bases, V lost 4 bases, and 12 bases had no gene match.

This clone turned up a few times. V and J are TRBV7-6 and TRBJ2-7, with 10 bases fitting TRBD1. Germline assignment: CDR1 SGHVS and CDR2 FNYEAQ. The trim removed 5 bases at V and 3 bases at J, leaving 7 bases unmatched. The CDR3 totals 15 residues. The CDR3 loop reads CASSPTGTGDYEQYF. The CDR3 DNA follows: TGTGCCAGCAGCCCCACCGGGACAGGGGACTACGAGCAGTACTTC.

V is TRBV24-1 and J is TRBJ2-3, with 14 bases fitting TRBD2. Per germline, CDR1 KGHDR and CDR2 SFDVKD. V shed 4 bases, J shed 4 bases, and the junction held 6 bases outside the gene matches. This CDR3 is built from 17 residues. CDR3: CATSDLRLAGGADTQYF. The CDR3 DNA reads TGTGCCACCAGTGACTTAAGACTAGCGGGAGGGGCAGATACGCAGTATTTT.

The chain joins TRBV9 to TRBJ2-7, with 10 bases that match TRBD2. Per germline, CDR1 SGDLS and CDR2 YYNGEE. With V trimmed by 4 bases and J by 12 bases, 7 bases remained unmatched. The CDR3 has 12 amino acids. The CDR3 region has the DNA TGTGCCAGCAGCCTCCTAGCGGGAGAACTGTACTTC. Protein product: CASSLLAGELYF.

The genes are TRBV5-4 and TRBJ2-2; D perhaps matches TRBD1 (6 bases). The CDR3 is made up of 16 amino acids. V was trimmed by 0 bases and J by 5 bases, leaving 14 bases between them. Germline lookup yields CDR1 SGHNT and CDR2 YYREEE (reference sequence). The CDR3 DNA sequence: TGTGCCAGCAGCTTGGGAATCGGGCAGGGGACCGGGGAGCTGTTTTTT. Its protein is CASSLGIGQGTGELFF.

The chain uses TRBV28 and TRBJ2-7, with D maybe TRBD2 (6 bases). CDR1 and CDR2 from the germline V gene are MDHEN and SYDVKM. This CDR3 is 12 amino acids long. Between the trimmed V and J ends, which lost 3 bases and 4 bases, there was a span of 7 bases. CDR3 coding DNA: TGTGCCAGCAGTTTCGCGGGGTACGAGCAGTACTTC. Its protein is CASSFAGYEQYF.

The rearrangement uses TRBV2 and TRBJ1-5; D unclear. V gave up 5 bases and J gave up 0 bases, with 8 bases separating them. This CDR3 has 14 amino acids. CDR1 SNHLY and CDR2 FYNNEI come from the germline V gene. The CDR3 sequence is CASSYTGSNQPQHF. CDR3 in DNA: TGTGCCAGCAGTTATACCGGTAGCAATCAGCCCCAGCATTTT. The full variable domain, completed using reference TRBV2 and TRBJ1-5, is EPEVTQTPSHQVTQMGQEVILRCVPISNHLYFYWYRQILGQKVEFLVSFYNNEISEKSEIFDDQFSVERPDGSNFTLKIRSTKLEDSAMYFCASSYTGSNQPQHFGDGTRLSIL.

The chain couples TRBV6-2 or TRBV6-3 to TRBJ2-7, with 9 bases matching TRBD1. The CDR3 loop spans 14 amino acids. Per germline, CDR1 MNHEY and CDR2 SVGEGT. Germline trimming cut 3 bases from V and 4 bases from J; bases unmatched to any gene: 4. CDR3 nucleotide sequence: TGTGCCAGCAGTTATAGGGGACAGGGATACGAGCAGTACTTC. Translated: CASSYRGQGYEQYF.

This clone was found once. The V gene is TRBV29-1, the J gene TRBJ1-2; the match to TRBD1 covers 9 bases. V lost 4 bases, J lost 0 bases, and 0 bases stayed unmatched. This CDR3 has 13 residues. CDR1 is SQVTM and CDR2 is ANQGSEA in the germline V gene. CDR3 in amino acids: CSVGQGANYGYTF. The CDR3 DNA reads TGCAGCGTTGGACAGGGGGCTAACTATGGCTACACCTTC.

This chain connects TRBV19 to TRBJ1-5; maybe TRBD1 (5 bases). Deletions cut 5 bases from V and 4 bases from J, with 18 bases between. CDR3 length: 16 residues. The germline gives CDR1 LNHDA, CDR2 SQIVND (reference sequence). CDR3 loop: CASSAPGTGDNQPQHF. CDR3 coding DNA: TGTGCCAGTAGTGCGCCGGGGACTGGAGATAATCAGCCCCAGCATTTT.

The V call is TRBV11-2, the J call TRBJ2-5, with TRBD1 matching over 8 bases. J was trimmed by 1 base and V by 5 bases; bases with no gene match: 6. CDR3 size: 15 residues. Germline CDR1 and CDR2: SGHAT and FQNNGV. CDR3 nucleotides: TGTGCCAGCAGCCCGAGACAGGGGCCCCAAGAGACCCAGTACTTC. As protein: CASSPRQGPQETQYF.

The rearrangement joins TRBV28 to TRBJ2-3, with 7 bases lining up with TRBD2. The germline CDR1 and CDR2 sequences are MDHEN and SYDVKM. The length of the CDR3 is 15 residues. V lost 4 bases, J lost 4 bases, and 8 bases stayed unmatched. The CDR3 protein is CASSSRTAGSDTQYF. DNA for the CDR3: TGTGCCAGCAGTTCCCGAACAGCGGGATCAGATACGCAGTATTTT.

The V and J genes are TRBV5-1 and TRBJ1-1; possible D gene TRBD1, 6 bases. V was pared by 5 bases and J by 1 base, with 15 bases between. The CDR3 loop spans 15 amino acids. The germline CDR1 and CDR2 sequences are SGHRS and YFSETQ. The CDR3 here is CASRRDPGANTEAFF. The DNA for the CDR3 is TGCGCCAGCAGAAGAGATCCGGGGGCGAACACTGAAGCTTTCTTT. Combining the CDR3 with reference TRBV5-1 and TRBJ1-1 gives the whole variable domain KAGVTQTPRYLIKTRGQQVTLSCSPISGHRSVSWYQQTPGQGLQFLFEYFSETQRNKGNFPGRFSGRQFSNSRSEMNVSTLELGDSALYLCASRRDPGANTEAFFGQGTRLTVV.

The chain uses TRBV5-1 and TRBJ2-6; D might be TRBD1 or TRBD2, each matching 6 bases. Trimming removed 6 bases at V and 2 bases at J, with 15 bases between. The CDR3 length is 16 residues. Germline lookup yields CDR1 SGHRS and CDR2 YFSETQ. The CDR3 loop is CASTFTGGPGANVLTF. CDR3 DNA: TGCGCCAGCACTTTCACCGGGGGCCCTGGGGCCAACGTCCTGACTTTC.

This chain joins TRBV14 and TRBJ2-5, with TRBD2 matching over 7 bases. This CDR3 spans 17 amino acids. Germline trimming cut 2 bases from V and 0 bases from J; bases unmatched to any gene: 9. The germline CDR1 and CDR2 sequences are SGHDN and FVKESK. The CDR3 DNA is TGTGCCAGCAGCCAACTAGCGGTTGATCCGTACCAAGAGACCCAGTACTTC. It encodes CASSQLAVDPYQETQYF. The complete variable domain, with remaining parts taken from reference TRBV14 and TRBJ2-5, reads EAGVTQFPSHSVIEKGQTVTLRCDPISGHDNLYWYRRVMGKEIKFLLHFVKESKQDESGMPNNRFLAERTGGTYSTLKVQPAELEDSGVYFCASSQLAVDPYQETQYFGPGTRLLVL.

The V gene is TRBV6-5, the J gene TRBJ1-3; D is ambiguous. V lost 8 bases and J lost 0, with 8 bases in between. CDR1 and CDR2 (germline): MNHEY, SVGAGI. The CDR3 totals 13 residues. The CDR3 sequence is CASRSNSGNTIYF. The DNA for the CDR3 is TGTGCCAGCCGGAGCAACTCTGGAAACACCATATATTTT.

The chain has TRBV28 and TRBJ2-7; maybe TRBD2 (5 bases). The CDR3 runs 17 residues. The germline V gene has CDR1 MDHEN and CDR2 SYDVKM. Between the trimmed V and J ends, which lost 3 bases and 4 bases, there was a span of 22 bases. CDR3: CASSLTGVMIRIYEQYF. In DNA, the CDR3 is TGTGCCAGCAGTTTGACCGGGGTTATGATCAGAATATACGAGCAGTACTTC. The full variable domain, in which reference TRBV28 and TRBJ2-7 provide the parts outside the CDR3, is DVKVTQSSRYLVKRTGEKVFLECVQDMDHENMFWYRQDPGLGLRLIYFSYDVKMKEKGDIPEGYSVSREKKERFSLILESASTNQTSMYLCASSLTGVMIRIYEQYFGPGTRLTVT.

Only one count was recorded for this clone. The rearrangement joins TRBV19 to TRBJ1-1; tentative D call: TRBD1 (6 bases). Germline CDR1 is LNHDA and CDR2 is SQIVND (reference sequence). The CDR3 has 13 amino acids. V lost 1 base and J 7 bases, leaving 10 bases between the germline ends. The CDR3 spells CASSIGGGVEAFF. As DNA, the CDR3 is TGTGCCAGTAGTATAGGAGGGGGGGTTGAAGCTTTCTTT. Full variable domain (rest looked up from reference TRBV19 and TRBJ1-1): DGGITQSPKYLFRKEGQNVTLSCEQNLNHDAMYWYRQDPGQGLRLIYYSQIVNDFQKGDIAEGYSVSREKKESFPLTVTSAQKNPTAFYLCASSIGGGVEAFFGQGTRLTVV.

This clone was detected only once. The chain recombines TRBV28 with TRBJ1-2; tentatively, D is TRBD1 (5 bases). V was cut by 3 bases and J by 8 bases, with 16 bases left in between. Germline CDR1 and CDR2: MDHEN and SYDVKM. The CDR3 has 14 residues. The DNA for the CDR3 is TGTGCCAGCAGTTTGTATGGGGCTTGGGGGGGCTACACCTTC. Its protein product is CASSLYGAWGGYTF.

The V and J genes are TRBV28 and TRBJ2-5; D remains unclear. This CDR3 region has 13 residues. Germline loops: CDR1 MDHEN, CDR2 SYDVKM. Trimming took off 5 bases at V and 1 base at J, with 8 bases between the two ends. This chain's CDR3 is CASSQDGQETQYF. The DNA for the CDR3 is TGTGCCAGCAGTCAGGACGGCCAAGAGACCCAGTACTTC.

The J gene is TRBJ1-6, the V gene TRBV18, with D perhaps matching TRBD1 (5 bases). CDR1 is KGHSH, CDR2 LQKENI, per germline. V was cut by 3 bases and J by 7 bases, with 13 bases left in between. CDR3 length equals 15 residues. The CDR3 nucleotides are TGTGCCAGCTCACCGGGACCGTTCCAGAATTCACCCCTCCACTTT. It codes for CASSPGPFQNSPLHF.